The subject of this entry is one T cell receptor beta chain. This sample is part of a study of control samples from healthy donors and cancer patients. This table comes from immunoSEQ multiplex PCR, and its TCRdb copy is limited to in-frame clones, with some not included. In the table there are some 140,000 clones, approximately 91% of which are singletons. The CDR3 runs 15 residues. V was trimmed by 5 bases and J by 2 bases, leaving 11 bases between them. Looked up from germline, CDR1 is KGHDR and CDR2 is SFDVKD. The clonotype originates from a woman aged 25-40 years in good health. Sequencing was done on a sample of blood. J is TRBJ1-4 and V is TRBV24-1; TRBD1 might be the D (5 bases). The CDR3 here is CATSGKGCTNEKLFF. The CDR3 DNA sequence: TGTGCCACCAGTGGTAAGGGGTGTACTAATGAAAAACTGTTTTTT.